There are a few counts of the clone carrying this T cell receptor beta chain. The antigen remains undetermined. The whole isolated RNA underwent reverse transcription, so sequencing captured expressed TCRB transcripts. The table came from immunoSEQ multiplex PCR; TCRdb's copy has only in-frame clones and leaves some out. The sample has 600,000 to 750,000 clones, about an eighth seen once; the top ten hold 0.09% to 0.15%. This entry belongs to a study of beta chain features in type 1 diabetes. CDR3 length: 13 residues. Germline values: CDR1 SGDLS, CDR2 YYNGEE. Deletions cut 4 bases from V and 7 bases from J, with 11 bases between. Findings and caveats of the study: Comparison showed that naive, central memory and Treg TCRB repertoires appeared more similar among patients than among healthy donors. Type 1 diabetes patients had fewer VDJ junction insertions and more deletions. Among patients with Type 1 diabetes, TCRB CDR3s were moderately but significantly shorter in every one of the four CD4+ subsets. Possibly, sequencing cDNA over-represented cells that had high TCR expression levels.

The sequenced sample consisted of naive CD4+ T cells from blood. The chain carries TRBV9 and TRBJ2-2; D uncertain. This TCR was sampled from a man younger than 45 with type 1 diabetes. For the CDR3, the DNA is TGTGCCAGCAGCCCCGTGTTGGGCGGGGAGCTGTTTTTT. Protein product: CASSPVLGGELFF.